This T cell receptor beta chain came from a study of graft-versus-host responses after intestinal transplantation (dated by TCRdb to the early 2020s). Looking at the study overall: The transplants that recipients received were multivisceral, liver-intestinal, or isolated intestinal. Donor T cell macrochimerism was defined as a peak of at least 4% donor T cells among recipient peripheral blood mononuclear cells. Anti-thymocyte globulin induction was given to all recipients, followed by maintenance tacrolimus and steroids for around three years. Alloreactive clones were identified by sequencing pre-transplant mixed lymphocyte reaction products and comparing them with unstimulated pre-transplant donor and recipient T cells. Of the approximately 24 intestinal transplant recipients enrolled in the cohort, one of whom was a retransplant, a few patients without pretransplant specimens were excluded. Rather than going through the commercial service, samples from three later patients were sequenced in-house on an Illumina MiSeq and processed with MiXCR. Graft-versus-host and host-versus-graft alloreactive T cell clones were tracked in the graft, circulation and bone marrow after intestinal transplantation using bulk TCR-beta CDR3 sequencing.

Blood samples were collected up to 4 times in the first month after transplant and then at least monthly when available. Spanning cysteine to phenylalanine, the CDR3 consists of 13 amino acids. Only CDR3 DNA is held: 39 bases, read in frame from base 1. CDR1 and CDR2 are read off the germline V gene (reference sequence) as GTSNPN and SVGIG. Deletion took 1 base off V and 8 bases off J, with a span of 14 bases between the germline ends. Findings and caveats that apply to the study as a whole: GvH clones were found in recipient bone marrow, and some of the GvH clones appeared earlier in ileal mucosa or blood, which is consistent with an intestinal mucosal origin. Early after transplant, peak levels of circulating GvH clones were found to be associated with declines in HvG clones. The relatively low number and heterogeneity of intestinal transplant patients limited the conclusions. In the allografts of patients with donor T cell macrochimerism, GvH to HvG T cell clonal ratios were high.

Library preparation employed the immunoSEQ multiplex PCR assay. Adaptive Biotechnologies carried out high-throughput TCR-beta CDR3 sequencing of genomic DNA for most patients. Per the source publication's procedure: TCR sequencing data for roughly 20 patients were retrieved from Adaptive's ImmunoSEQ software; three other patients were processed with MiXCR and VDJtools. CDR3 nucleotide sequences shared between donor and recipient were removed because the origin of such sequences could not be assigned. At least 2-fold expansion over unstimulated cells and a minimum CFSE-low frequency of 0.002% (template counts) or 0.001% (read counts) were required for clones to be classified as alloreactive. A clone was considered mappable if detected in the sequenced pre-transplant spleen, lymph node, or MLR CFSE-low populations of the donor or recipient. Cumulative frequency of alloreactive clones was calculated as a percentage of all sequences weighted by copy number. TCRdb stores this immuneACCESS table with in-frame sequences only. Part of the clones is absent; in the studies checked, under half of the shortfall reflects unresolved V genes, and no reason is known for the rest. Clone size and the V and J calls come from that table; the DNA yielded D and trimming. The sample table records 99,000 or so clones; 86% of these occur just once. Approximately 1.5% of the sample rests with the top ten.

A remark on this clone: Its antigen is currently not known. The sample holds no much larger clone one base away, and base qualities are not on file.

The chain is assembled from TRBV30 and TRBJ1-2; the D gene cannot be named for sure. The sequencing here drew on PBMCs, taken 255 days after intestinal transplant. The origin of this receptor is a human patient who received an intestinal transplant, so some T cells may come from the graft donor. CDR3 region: CAWSGLREGGYTF. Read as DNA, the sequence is TGTGCCTGGAGTGGACTAAGGGAAGGGGGCTACACCTTC. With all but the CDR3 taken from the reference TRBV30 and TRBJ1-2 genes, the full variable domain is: SQTIHQWPATLVQPVGSPLSLECTVEGTSNPNLYWYRQAAGRGLQLLFYSVGIGQISSEVPQNLSASRPQDRQFILSSKKLLLSDSGFYLCAWSGLREGGYTFGSGTRLTVV.